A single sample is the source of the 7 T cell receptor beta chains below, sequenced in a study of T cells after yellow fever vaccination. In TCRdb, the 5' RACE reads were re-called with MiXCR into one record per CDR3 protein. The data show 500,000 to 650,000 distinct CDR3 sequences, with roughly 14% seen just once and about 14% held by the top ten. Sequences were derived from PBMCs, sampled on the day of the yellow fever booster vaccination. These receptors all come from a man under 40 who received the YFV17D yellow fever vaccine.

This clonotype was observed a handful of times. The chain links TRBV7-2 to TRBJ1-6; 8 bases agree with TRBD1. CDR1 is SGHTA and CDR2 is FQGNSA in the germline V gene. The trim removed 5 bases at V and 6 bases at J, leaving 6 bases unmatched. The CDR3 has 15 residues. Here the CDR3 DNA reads TGTGCCAGCAGCGGACAGGGACCGATTAATTCACCCCTCCACTTT. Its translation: CASSGQGPINSPLHF. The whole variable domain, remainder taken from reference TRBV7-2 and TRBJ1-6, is GAGVSQSPSNKVTEKGKDVELRCDPISGHTALYWYRQSLGQGLEFLIYFQGNSAPDKSGLPSDRFSAERTGGSVSTLTIQRTQQEDSAVYLCASSGQGPINSPLHFGNGTRLTVT.

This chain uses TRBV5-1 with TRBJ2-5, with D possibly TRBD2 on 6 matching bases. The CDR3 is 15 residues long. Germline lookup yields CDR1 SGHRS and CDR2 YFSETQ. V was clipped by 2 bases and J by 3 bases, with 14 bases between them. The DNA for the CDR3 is TGCGCCAGCAGCTTCGGAGGGACTGCAGAAGAGACCCAGTACTTC. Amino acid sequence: CASSFGGTAEETQYF.

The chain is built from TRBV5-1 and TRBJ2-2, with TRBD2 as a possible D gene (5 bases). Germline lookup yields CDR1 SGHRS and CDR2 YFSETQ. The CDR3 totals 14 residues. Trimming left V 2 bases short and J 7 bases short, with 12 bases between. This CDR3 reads CASSFWEMGGELFF. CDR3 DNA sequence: TGCGCCAGCAGCTTCTGGGAGATGGGCGGGGAGCTGTTTTTT.

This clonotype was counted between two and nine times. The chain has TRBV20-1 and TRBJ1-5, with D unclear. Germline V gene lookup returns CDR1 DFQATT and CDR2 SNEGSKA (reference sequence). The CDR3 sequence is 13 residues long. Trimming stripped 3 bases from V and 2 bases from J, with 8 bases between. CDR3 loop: CSARSWGNQPQHF. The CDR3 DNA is TGCAGTGCTAGGTCATGGGGCAATCAGCCCCAGCATTTT.

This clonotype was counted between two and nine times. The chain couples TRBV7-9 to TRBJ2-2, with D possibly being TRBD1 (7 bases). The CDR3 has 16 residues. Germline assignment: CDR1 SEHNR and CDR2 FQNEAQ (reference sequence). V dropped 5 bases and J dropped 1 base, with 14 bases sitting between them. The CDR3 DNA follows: TGTGCCAGCAGCCGAAGGGGGCGGGAGAACACCGGGGAGCTGTTTTTT. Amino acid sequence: CASSRRGRENTGELFF.

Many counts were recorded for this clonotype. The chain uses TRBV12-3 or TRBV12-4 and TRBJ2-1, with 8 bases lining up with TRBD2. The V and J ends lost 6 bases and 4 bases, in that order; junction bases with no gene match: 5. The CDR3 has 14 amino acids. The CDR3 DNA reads TGTGCCAGCAGCCGGGAGGGCCTTTACAATGAGCAGTTCTTC. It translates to CASSREGLYNEQFF.

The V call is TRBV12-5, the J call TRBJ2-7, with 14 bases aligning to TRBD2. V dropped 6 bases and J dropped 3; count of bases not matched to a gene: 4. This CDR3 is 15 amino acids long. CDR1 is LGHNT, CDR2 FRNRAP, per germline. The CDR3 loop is CASGGTSGSVYEQYF. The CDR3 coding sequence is TGTGCTAGTGGCGGGACTAGCGGGAGCGTCTACGAGCAGTACTTC.